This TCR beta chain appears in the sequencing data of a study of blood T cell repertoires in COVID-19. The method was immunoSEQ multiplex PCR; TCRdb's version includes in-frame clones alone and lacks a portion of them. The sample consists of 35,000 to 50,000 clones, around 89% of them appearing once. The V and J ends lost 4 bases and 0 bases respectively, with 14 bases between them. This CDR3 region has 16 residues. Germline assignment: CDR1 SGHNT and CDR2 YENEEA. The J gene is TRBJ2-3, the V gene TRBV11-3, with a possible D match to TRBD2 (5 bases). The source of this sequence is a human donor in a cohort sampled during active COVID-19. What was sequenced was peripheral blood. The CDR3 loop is CASSYQRTGSTDTQYF. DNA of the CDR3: TGTGCCAGCAGCTACCAGCGGACGGGGAGCACAGATACGCAGTATTTT.